Following are 31 T cell receptor beta chains from one sample sequenced in a study of beta chain features in type 1 diabetes. Findings and caveats of the study: TCRB CDR3s from Type 1 diabetes patients were moderately but significantly shorter in all four CD4+ subsets.

The antigens of these receptors remain unknown. Of the isolated RNA, all was reverse transcribed, and so the sequenced material was expressed TCRB transcripts. Some clones are missing from TCRdb's copy, which holds only in-frame ones; the method was immunoSEQ multiplex PCR. The table has approximately 250,000 clones, about a tenth seen once. What was sequenced was naive CD4+ T cells from blood. Receptors were obtained from a man aged 25 to 40 with type 1 diabetes.

This clone was detected only a few times. The chain uses TRBV7-2 and TRBJ2-7; TRBD1 matches at 11 bases. J lost 6 bases, V lost 5 bases, and 6 bases had no gene match. Per the germline V gene, CDR1 is SGHTA and CDR2 is FQGNSA. This CDR3 is 14 amino acids long. The chain's CDR3 is CASSRDRGTSEQYF. DNA for the CDR3: TGTGCCAGCAGCCGGGACAGGGGGACTTCCGAGCAGTACTTC.

The J gene is TRBJ2-7, the V gene TRBV7-2; a weak D match, TRBD2 (6 bases). V was shortened by 1 base and J by 6 bases, with 19 bases between the two germline ends. Germline CDR1 and CDR2: SGHTA and FQGNSA. The CDR3 is 16 residues long. DNA for the CDR3: TGTGCCAGCAGCTTAGACTCTACGGGAGCATACTCCGAGCAGTACTTC. Translating gives CASSLDSTGAYSEQYF.

J is TRBJ1-2 and V is TRBV6-5; a weak D match, TRBD1 (6 bases). Germline loops: CDR1 MNHEY, CDR2 SVGAGI. The CDR3 extends over 13 amino acids. Trimming took off 2 bases at V and 4 bases at J, with 8 bases between the two ends. CDR3 residues: CASSYPDSYGYTF. In DNA form, the CDR3 reads TGTGCCAGCAGTTACCCGGACAGCTATGGCTACACCTTC.

The rearrangement links TRBV4-2 to TRBJ2-1, with D possibly matching TRBD1 (6 bases). The CDR3 is 14 amino acids. The germline V gene has CDR1 LGHNA and CDR2 YNFKEQ. The V and J ends lost 0 bases and 7 bases respectively, with 10 bases between them. The CDR3 here is CASSQDAQGNEQFF. CDR3 sequence (DNA): TGTGCCAGCAGCCAAGATGCCCAGGGGAATGAGCAGTTCTTC.

The V gene is TRBV18, the J gene TRBJ2-5; a weak D match, TRBD2 (5 bases). The germline V and J ends were trimmed by 0 bases and 5 bases, with 10 bases remaining between them. The CDR3 has 14 residues. Germline V gene lookup returns CDR1 KGHSH and CDR2 LQKENI. This chain's CDR3 is CASSPPVEGETQYF. CDR3 DNA sequence: TGTGCCAGCTCACCACCGGTAGAGGGTGAGACCCAGTACTTC.

This chain links TRBV4-2 with TRBJ2-7; D remains ambiguous. CDR1 and CDR2 from the germline V gene are LGHNA and YNFKEQ. Trimming removed 0 bases at V and 3 bases at J, with 15 bases between. This CDR3 region has 16 residues. The DNA of the CDR3 is TGTGCCAGCAGCCAAGATCGAGGAAGGTCCTTCTACGAGCAGTACTTC. As protein: CASSQDRGRSFYEQYF.

This clone was found a few times. This chain connects TRBV6-5 to TRBJ2-1; 9 bases fit TRBD1. Germline CDR1 reads MNHEY; CDR2 reads SVGAGI. The V gene end was trimmed by 0 bases and the J gene end by 9 bases; junction bases not matched to a gene: 6. This CDR3 has 15 residues. The CDR3 sequence is CASSYSGTGTGEQFF. In DNA form, the CDR3 reads TGTGCCAGCAGTTACTCCGGGACAGGGACGGGTGAGCAGTTCTTC.

The V call is TRBV28, the J call TRBJ1-1, with D unresolved. Trimming shortened V by 6 bases and J by 4 bases, and 9 bases separated the two germline ends. The CDR3 has 12 residues. In germline, CDR1 is MDHEN, CDR2 SYDVKM. The CDR3 sequence is CASRETRTEAFF. In DNA, the CDR3 is TGTGCCAGCAGAGAGACACGCACTGAAGCTTTCTTT.

This clone appeared a few times. For the CDR3, the DNA is TGTGCCAGCAGCTTAAGGGGAAAAGGGCTTAATTCACCCCTCCACTTT. Residues: CASSLRGKGLNSPLHF. The rearrangement uses TRBV11-2 and TRBJ1-6; TRBD1 is a possible D gene (5 bases). Between the trimmed V and J ends, which lost 2 bases and 6 bases, there was a span of 14 bases. This CDR3 is 16 amino acids long. CDR1 and CDR2 from the germline V gene are SGHAT and FQNNGV.

CDR3 in amino acids: CASSSLRGDYGYTF. The CDR3 DNA reads TGCGCCAGCAGCTCACTCAGGGGCGACTATGGCTACACCTTC. V gene TRBV5-1 combines with J gene TRBJ1-2; possible D gene TRBD1, 6 bases. The CDR3 consists of 14 residues. CDR1 and CDR2 from the germline V gene are SGHRS and YFSETQ. The V end was cut by 3 bases, the J end by 3 bases, with 12 bases between.

This clone appeared a few times. The chain recombines TRBV15 with TRBJ2-1; tentatively, D is TRBD2 (7 bases). Germline V lookup: CDR1 LNHNV, CDR2 YYDKDF (reference sequence). The CDR3 has 15 residues. V gave up 2 bases and J gave up 11 bases, with 19 bases separating them. Written as DNA, the CDR3 is TGTGCCACCAGCAGATCCCCCCTGGAGGGGGGGAAGCAGTTCTTC. Encoded protein: CATSRSPLEGGKQFF.

The chain joins TRBV28 to TRBJ1-2; D is unclear. CDR3 length: 11 amino acids. V lost 3 bases to trimming and J lost 7 bases, with 6 bases between them. Per germline, CDR1 MDHEN and CDR2 SYDVKM. DNA for the CDR3: TGTGCCAGCAGTTTTCTTCGTGGCTACACCTTC. Residues: CASSFLRGYTF.

The CDR3 sequence is CASSLGRQETQYF. The CDR3 nucleotides are TGTGCCAGCAGTTTAGGCAGACAAGAGACCCAGTACTTC. V is TRBV28 and J is TRBJ2-5; no reliable D call. Trimming pared 2 bases from V and 2 bases from J, leaving 6 bases between. From germline, CDR1 is MDHEN and CDR2 SYDVKM. This CDR3 spans 13 amino acids. Variable domain in full (rest from reference TRBV28 and TRBJ2-5): DVKVTQSSRYLVKRTGEKVFLECVQDMDHENMFWYRQDPGLGLRLIYFSYDVKMKEKGDIPEGYSVSREKKERFSLILESASTNQTSMYLCASSLGRQETQYFGPGTRLLVL.

The chain combines TRBV28 with TRBJ2-3; no clear D. Germline V gives CDR1 MDHEN, CDR2 SYDVKM. The V and J ends lost 6 bases and 5 bases respectively, with 9 bases between them. This CDR3 is 12 amino acids long. The chain's CDR3 is CASSPLGDTQYF. The DNA for the CDR3 is TGTGCCAGCAGCCCCCTCGGAGATACGCAGTATTTT.

This clone was observed a handful of times. The gene calls are TRBV4-3 and TRBJ2-5; TRBD2 is a possible D gene (6 bases). The V and J ends lost 2 bases and 8 bases respectively, with 21 bases between them. From germline, CDR1 is LGHNA and CDR2 YSLEER. There are 16 residues in the CDR3. CDR3 in DNA: TGCGCCAGCAGCCAATCCGGGACTGGAGTGATTCGAACCCAGTACTTC. Its protein is CASSQSGTGVIRTQYF.

The chain carries TRBV7-3 and TRBJ1-6; D is perhaps TRBD1 (6 bases). This CDR3 contains 14 residues. V lost 5 bases, J lost 7 bases, and 12 bases lay in between. Germline V CDR1 and CDR2: SGHTA, FQGTGA. For the CDR3, the DNA is TGTGCCAGCAGCCTGTGGACAGTGAATTCACCCCTCCACTTT. Translation gives CASSLWTVNSPLHF.

The chain carries TRBV28 and TRBJ2-1, with D hard to call. CDR3 size: 15 residues. V was cut by 4 bases and J by 4 bases, with 14 bases left in between. Per the germline V gene, CDR1 is MDHEN and CDR2 is SYDVKM. The CDR3 nucleotides are TGTGCCAGCAGTTCTCGTAGTTTACTATACAATGAGCAGTTCTTC. It encodes CASSSRSLLYNEQFF.

The chain couples TRBV7-9 to TRBJ2-7; TRBD1 aligns across 8 bases. This CDR3 is built from 18 residues. Unmatched junction bases numbered 19, after V lost 5 bases and J lost 4 bases. Per germline, CDR1 SEHNR and CDR2 FQNEAQ (reference sequence). The CDR3 DNA reads TGTGCCAGCAGCGTTGGGACAGGATCGGTGGGGGTGAGGTACGAGCAGTACTTC. This translates into CASSVGTGSVGVRYEQYF.

This rearrangement joins TRBV7-2 to TRBJ2-1; D gene unclear. Germline CDR1 is SGHTA and CDR2 is FQGNSA. This CDR3 is 13 amino acids long. Trimming removed 5 bases at V and 7 bases at J, with 12 bases between. In DNA form, the CDR3 reads TGTGCCAGCAGCACTACCCTTGGGAATGAGCAGTTCTTC. Translation: CASSTTLGNEQFF. The full variable domain, rest sourced from reference TRBV7-2 and TRBJ2-1, is GAGVSQSPSNKVTEKGKDVELRCDPISGHTALYWYRQSLGQGLEFLIYFQGNSAPDKSGLPSDRFSAERTGGSVSTLTIQRTQQEDSAVYLCASSTTLGNEQFFGPGTRLTVL.

This clone turned up a few times. The J gene is TRBJ2-7, the V gene TRBV18; 9 bases are a match to TRBD1. The CDR3 has 14 amino acids. V trimming: 4 bases; J trimming: 3 bases; junction bases outside the gene matches: 4. CDR1 and CDR2 from the germline V gene are KGHSH and LQKENI. The CDR3, as DNA: TGTGCCAGCTCACAGGACAGGGGAAGCTACGAGCAGTACTTC. Translation: CASSQDRGSYEQYF.

The gene calls are TRBV30 and TRBJ2-5; TRBD2 is a possible D gene (6 bases). CDR3 length equals 13 residues. Trimming pared 1 base from V and 5 bases from J, leaving 11 bases between. The V gene's germline CDR1 is GTSNPN and CDR2 SVGIG (reference sequence). DNA for the CDR3: TGTGCCTGGAGTGACGGGACTCGGGAGACCCAGTACTTC. As protein: CAWSDGTRETQYF.

The chain employs TRBV23-1 and TRBJ2-1; 8 bases match TRBD2. TRBV23-1 is classed as an ORF, of uncertain function. The CDR3 runs 18 residues. The V gene end was trimmed by 2 bases and the J gene end by 5 bases; junction bases not matched to a gene: 14. This CDR3 reads CASSQVAGGAIGHNEQFF. The CDR3 DNA reads TGCGCCAGCAGTCAAGTTGCCGGGGGGGCCATAGGGCACAATGAGCAGTTCTTC.

The chain is built from TRBV5-1 and TRBJ2-3, with 7 bases fitting TRBD1. The CDR3 loop spans 14 amino acids. Per germline, CDR1 SGHRS and CDR2 YFSETQ. The ends lost 4 bases at V and 0 bases at J; junction bases unmatched: 2. DNA for the CDR3: TGCGCCAGCAGCGGCAGGGGGAGCACAGATACGCAGTATTTT. Protein: CASSGRGSTDTQYF.

J is TRBJ1-1 and V is TRBV4-1, with TRBD1 identical over 11 bases. Germline CDR1 is MGHRA and CDR2 is YSYEKL. The length of the CDR3 is 14 residues. Trimming took 4 bases from V and 3 from J; bases not matched to a gene: 1. The CDR3 region is CASSRGQGDTEAFF. CDR3 sequence (DNA): TGCGCCAGCAGCCGGGGACAGGGGGACACTGAAGCTTTCTTT.

V usage is TRBV5-4 and J usage is TRBJ1-2; the match to TRBD1 covers 7 bases. Germline CDR1 is SGHNT and CDR2 is YYREEE (reference sequence). Trimming at V came to 4 bases and at J to 4 bases, leaving 7 bases not matched to a gene. The CDR3 loop spans 14 amino acids. CDR3 bases: TGTGCCAGCAGCCCCGGGACAGTTCTCTATGGCTACACCTTC. It codes for CASSPGTVLYGYTF.

The chain has TRBV11-3 and TRBJ2-3; D remains unclear. Germline V gives CDR1 SGHNT, CDR2 YENEEA. Deletions cut 5 bases from V and 5 bases from J, with 11 bases between. The CDR3 consists of 13 residues. CDR3 residues: CASSRLRGDTQYF. The CDR3 DNA follows: TGTGCCAGCAGCCGCCTTAGAGGAGATACGCAGTATTTT.

J is TRBJ2-7 and V is TRBV2; no definite D call. This CDR3 region has 12 residues. Germline CDR1 SNHLY, CDR2 FYNNEI. The V and J ends lost 3 bases and 2 bases respectively, with 5 bases between them. The CDR3 nucleotides read TGTGCCAGCAGTGATTCAGCCTACGAGCAGTACTTC. Protein sequence: CASSDSAYEQYF.

This clone was detected only a few times. The rearrangement links TRBV14 to TRBJ2-3, with D possibly matching TRBD1 (6 bases). V was clipped by 0 bases and J by 4 bases, with 14 bases between them. The CDR3 sequence is 16 residues long. The germline CDR1 and CDR2 sequences are SGHDN and FVKESK. This chain's CDR3 is CASSQDQVRGADTQYF. CDR3 bases: TGTGCCAGCAGCCAAGATCAGGTCAGGGGCGCAGATACGCAGTATTTT.

This clone was counted a few times. The V gene is TRBV5-1, the J gene TRBJ1-1; TRBD1 might be the D (5 bases). Germline V lookup: CDR1 SGHRS, CDR2 YFSETQ. The CDR3 covers 14 residues. V lost 0 bases and J lost 5, with 11 bases in between. Written as DNA, the CDR3 is TGCGCCAGCAGCTTGGATCCAGGGCGGACTGAAGCTTTCTTT. Translation gives CASSLDPGRTEAFF. The variable domain in full, with the rest retrieved from reference TRBV5-1 and TRBJ1-1, is KAGVTQTPRYLIKTRGQQVTLSCSPISGHRSVSWYQQTPGQGLQFLFEYFSETQRNKGNFPGRFSGRQFSNSRSEMNVSTLELGDSALYLCASSLDPGRTEAFFGQGTRLTVV.

The chain recombines TRBV6-1 with TRBJ2-7, with D possibly matching TRBD2 (5 bases). Germline CDR1 is MNHNS and CDR2 is SASEGT. The CDR3 totals 15 residues. V was shortened by 5 bases and J by 3 bases, with 17 bases between the two germline ends. The CDR3 protein is CASSRPNGVSYEQYF. The CDR3 nucleotides read TGTGCCAGCAGTCGACCCAACGGGGTTAGCTACGAGCAGTACTTC.

This clone was recorded a few times. The chain couples TRBV2 to TRBJ1-3; D possibly corresponds to TRBD1 (6 bases). Per the germline V gene, CDR1 is SNHLY and CDR2 is FYNNEI. The CDR3 is made up of 15 amino acids. V lost 6 bases to trimming and J lost 0 bases, with 12 bases between them. The CDR3 nucleotides read TGTGCCAGCAGGATCGGGACAACCTCTGGAAACACCATATATTTT. Translated, it gives CASRIGTTSGNTIYF. The complete variable domain, with remaining parts taken from reference TRBV2 and TRBJ1-3, reads EPEVTQTPSHQVTQMGQEVILRCVPISNHLYFYWYRQILGQKVEFLVSFYNNEISEKSEIFDDQFSVERPDGSNFTLKIRSTKLEDSAMYFCASRIGTTSGNTIYFGEGSWLTVV.